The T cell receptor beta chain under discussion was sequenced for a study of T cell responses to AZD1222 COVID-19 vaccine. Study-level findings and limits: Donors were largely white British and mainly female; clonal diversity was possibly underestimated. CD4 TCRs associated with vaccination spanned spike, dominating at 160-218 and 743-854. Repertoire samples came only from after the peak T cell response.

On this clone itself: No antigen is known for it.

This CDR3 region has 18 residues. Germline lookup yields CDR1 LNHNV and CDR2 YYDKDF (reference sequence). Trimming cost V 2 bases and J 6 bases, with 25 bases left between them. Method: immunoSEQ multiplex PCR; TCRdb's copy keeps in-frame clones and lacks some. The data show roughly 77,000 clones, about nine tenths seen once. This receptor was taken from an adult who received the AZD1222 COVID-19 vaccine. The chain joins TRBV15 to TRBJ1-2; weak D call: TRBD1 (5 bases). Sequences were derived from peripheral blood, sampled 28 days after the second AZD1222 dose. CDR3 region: CATSRLPRRAGEKDGYTF. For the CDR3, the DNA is TGTGCCACCAGCAGACTTCCGCGCAGGGCGGGTGAAAAGGATGGCTACACCTTC.